Below, 26 T cell receptor beta chains from the same sample are listed, as sequenced in a study of cytomegalovirus exposure and HLA in healthy donors. Assay used: immunoSEQ multiplex PCR; TCRdb lists only in-frame clones, some missing. The sample contains fewer than 200,000 clones, 85% of which appear only once. The sequenced sample consisted of PBMCs. The source is a man in his late teens or twenties in good health and CMV-seropositive.

The chain uses TRBV7-8 and TRBJ2-1; TRBD1 agrees at 8 bases. This CDR3 has 14 residues. The V gene's germline CDR1 is SGHVS and CDR2 FQNEAQ. Germline trimming cut 6 bases from V and 8 bases from J; bases unmatched to any gene: 9. The CDR3 DNA reads TGTGCCAGCAGGCCACGGACAGGGCAATATGAGCAGTTCTTC. It translates to CASRPRTGQYEQFF.

The chain carries TRBV27 and TRBJ2-1; 11 positions match TRBD2. In germline, CDR1 is MNHEY, CDR2 SMNVEV (reference sequence). The J segment lost 7 bases and the V segment lost 4 bases, leaving 9 bases of the junction unmatched. This CDR3 has 16 amino acids. CDR3 sequence (DNA): TGTGCCAGCAGTTCCCCCCCGACTAGCGGGGAAAATGAGCAGTTCTTC. Its protein product is CASSSPPTSGENEQFF.

The chain uses TRBV7-9 and TRBJ1-4; the D is unclear. Trimming shortened V by 4 bases and J by 7 bases, and 10 bases separated the two germline ends. The CDR3 spans 13 residues. Per the germline V gene, CDR1 is SEHNR and CDR2 is FQNEAQ (reference sequence). CDR3 region: CASSSRRVEKLFF. DNA of the CDR3: TGTGCCAGCAGCTCCCGGCGGGTTGAAAAACTGTTTTTT.

The rearrangement uses TRBV2 and TRBJ1-4, with 9 bases lining up with TRBD1. V was clipped by 9 bases and J by 6 bases; unmatched bases: 5. Germline V lookup: CDR1 SNHLY, CDR2 FYNNEI. The CDR3 runs 13 residues. CDR3 in DNA: TGTGCCAGTACCGGGACAGGGCATGAAAAACTGTTTTTT. Its protein is CASTGTGHEKLFF.

The chain has TRBV28 and TRBJ1-1; 7 nucleotides align to TRBD1. Trimming removed 6 bases from V and 1 base from J; junction bases left unmatched: 5. The CDR3 covers 14 residues. Per the germline V gene, CDR1 is MDHEN and CDR2 is SYDVKM. This CDR3 reads CASSNRGSNTEAFF. CDR3 DNA: TGTGCCAGCAGCAACAGGGGATCGAACACTGAAGCTTTCTTT.

The V and J genes are TRBV6-4 and TRBJ1-1; no firm D call. V was trimmed by 5 bases and J by 1 base, leaving 8 bases between them. CDR3 length: 13 residues. Germline lookup yields CDR1 MRHNA and CDR2 SNTAGT. The CDR3 sequence is CASSIDRNTEAFF. DNA for the CDR3: TGTGCCAGCAGTATAGATAGGAACACTGAAGCTTTCTTT.

The chain has TRBV9 and TRBJ1-1; no clear D. Germline V gene data show CDR1 as SGDLS and CDR2 as YYNGEE. The length of the CDR3 is 14 residues. Trimming removed 0 bases at V and 1 base at J, with 7 bases between. The CDR3 sequence is CASSVGYGNTEAFF. The CDR3 coding sequence is TGTGCCAGCAGCGTAGGGTACGGGAACACTGAAGCTTTCTTT. The complete variable domain, with remaining parts taken from reference TRBV9 and TRBJ1-1, reads DSGVTQTPKHLITATGQRVTLRCSPRSGDLSVYWYQQSLDQGLQFLIQYYNGEERAKGNILERFSAQQFPDLHSELNLSSLELGDSALYFCASSVGYGNTEAFFGQGTRLTVV.

The chain links TRBV5-4 to TRBJ2-7; D possibly corresponds to TRBD2 (6 bases). Deletions cut 4 bases from V and 5 bases from J, with 19 bases between. The CDR3 has 15 residues. CDR1 and CDR2 (germline): SGHNT, YYREEE (reference sequence). CDR3 sequence reads: CASSPDLASFDEQYF. Here the CDR3 DNA reads TGTGCCAGCAGCCCCGATCTAGCGTCGTTTGACGAGCAGTACTTC.

This clone was seen a single time. The rearrangement links TRBV6-5 to TRBJ2-1, with D perhaps TRBD1 (8 bases). Trimming pared 6 bases from V and 6 bases from J, leaving 18 bases between. CDR1 and CDR2 from the germline V gene are MNHEY and SVGAGI. The CDR3 consists of 15 residues. In DNA, the CDR3 is TGTGCCAGCAGGTCGACAGGGGAGGGGGTCAATGAGCAGTTCTTC. Amino acids: CASRSTGEGVNEQFF.

Remarks on this clone: Because the CDR3's place on the DNA is in doubt, the DNA is left out and the CDR3 is given as listed by TCRdb. The chain is built from TRBV6-5 and TRBJ2-5; the table's D gene call, TRBD2, was not cross checked with the DNA. The CDR3 region is 15 residues in length, termini included. Germline CDR1 is MNHEY and CDR2 is SVGAGI. This chain's CDR3 is CASSTSGGTQETQYF.

This clone occurred once. The chain employs TRBV7-9 and TRBJ2-5, with 9 nucleotides matching TRBD2. Germline values: CDR1 SEHNR, CDR2 FQNEAQ (reference sequence). This CDR3 region has 16 residues. Trimming removed 0 bases from V and 5 bases from J; junction bases left unmatched: 7. The CDR3 DNA follows: TGTGCCAGCAGCTTAGCGTCGGTAGCGGGAGACGAGACCCAGTACTTC. This sequence encodes CASSLASVAGDETQYF.

This chain connects TRBV6-5 to TRBJ1-2; 7 bases line up with TRBD1. Trimming cost V 5 bases and J 0 bases; bases outside gene matches: 6. This CDR3 has 15 residues. CDR1 is MNHEY, CDR2 SVGAGI, per germline. The CDR3 is CASSPSGGPNYGYTF. In nucleotides, the CDR3 is TGTGCCAGCAGTCCCTCAGGGGGTCCTAACTATGGCTACACCTTC.

The gene calls are TRBV19 and TRBJ1-2; TRBD1 might be the D (6 bases). The germline CDR1 and CDR2 sequences are LNHDA and SQIVND (reference sequence). The CDR3 has 16 residues. With 1 base removed from V and 3 bases from J, the gap between germline ends came to 15 bases. This CDR3 reads CASSIAGQGRYYGYTF. CDR3 coding DNA: TGTGCCAGTAGTATAGCGGGCCAGGGGAGATACTATGGCTACACCTTC.

The V and J genes are TRBV30 and TRBJ2-2; D ambiguous. The V end lost 0 bases, the J end lost 3 bases, and 8 bases lay between the germline ends. The CDR3 has 14 residues. The germline CDR1 and CDR2 sequences are GTSNPN and SVGIG (reference sequence). The CDR3 protein is CAWSVNSYTGELFF. For the CDR3, the DNA is TGTGCCTGGAGTGTAAACAGTTACACCGGGGAGCTGTTTTTT.

This clone appeared a single time. The rearrangement links TRBV7-2 to TRBJ2-7; D may be TRBD2 (6 bases). Per the germline V gene, CDR1 is SGHTA and CDR2 is FQGNSA. V was pared by 2 bases and J by 1 base, with 15 bases between. The CDR3 totals 16 residues. The CDR3 nucleotides are TGTGCCAGCAGCTTAACGGGGAGCGGAGGGTCCTACGAGCAGTACTTC. This sequence encodes CASSLTGSGGSYEQYF.

The chain combines TRBV7-9 with TRBJ1-6, with a possible D match to TRBD1 (5 bases). CDR3 length: 14 residues. The V and J ends lost 4 bases and 7 bases respectively, with 11 bases between them. The germline gives CDR1 SEHNR, CDR2 FQNEAQ (reference sequence). The CDR3 DNA is TGTGCCAGCAGCTCAAGGGGCTCAAATTCACCCCTCCACTTT. This encodes CASSSRGSNSPLHF. The full variable domain, with the rest looked up from reference TRBV7-9 and TRBJ1-6, is DTGVSQNPRHKITKRGQNVTFRCDPISEHNRLYWYRQTLGQGPEFLTYFQNEAQLEKSRLLSDRFSAERPKGSFSTLEIQRTEQGDSAMYLCASSSRGSNSPLHFGNGTRLTVT.

The chain is built from TRBV5-6 and TRBJ2-7; 7 nucleotides align to TRBD1. The CDR3 totals 13 residues. The germline V gene encodes CDR1 SGHDT and CDR2 YYEEEE. The junction had 4 bases not matched to a gene; V was cut back by 5 bases and J by 2 bases. CDR3 coding DNA: TGTGCCAGCAGTGAACAGGGGACCTACGAGCAGTACTTC. This codes for CASSEQGTYEQYF.

The chain has TRBV2 and TRBJ2-1, with a tentative D call TRBD2 (5 bases). The CDR3 runs 13 residues. Looked up from germline, CDR1 is SNHLY and CDR2 is FYNNEI. Trimming pared 7 bases from V and 3 bases from J, leaving 10 bases between. CDR3 sequence reads: CASTSGVYNEQFF. The DNA of the CDR3 is TGTGCCAGCACTTCCGGGGTCTACAATGAGCAGTTCTTC.

This clone was observed a few times. The rearrangement uses TRBV2 and TRBJ1-2; D perhaps matches TRBD1 (6 bases). The ends were cut back, 4 bases at V and 1 base at J, with 7 bases in the middle. The CDR3 runs to 13 residues. The V gene's germline CDR1 is SNHLY and CDR2 FYNNEI. The CDR3 DNA follows: TGTGCCAGCAGTGGGGGGCTTAACTATGGCTACACCTTC. Its translation is CASSGGLNYGYTF.

This rearrangement joins TRBV6-1 to TRBJ1-2; TRBD1 is a possible D gene (5 bases). CDR1 is MNHNS and CDR2 is SASEGT in the germline V gene. V lost 0 bases and J 4 bases, leaving 12 bases between the germline ends. The CDR3 totals 15 residues. The CDR3 reads CASSEARGISYGYTF. The CDR3 DNA reads as TGTGCCAGCAGTGAAGCGCGGGGGATCAGCTATGGCTACACCTTC.

This chain connects TRBV29-1 to TRBJ1-1; weak D call: TRBD1 (5 bases). Germline lookup yields CDR1 SQVTM and CDR2 ANQGSEA. Trimming removed 7 bases at V and 5 bases at J, with 17 bases between. This CDR3 has 13 amino acids. CDR3 in DNA: TGCAGCGCCACCAGGGAAGTAGGAACTGAAGCTTTCTTT. Amino acid sequence: CSATREVGTEAFF.

Regarding this clone: Other nucleotide sequences in the sample specify the same CDR3. CDR3 sequence reads: CASSLRGVNTEAFF. The CDR3 nucleotides are TGTGCCAGCAGTCTCAGGGGGGTGAACACTGAAGCTTTCTTT. The chain combines TRBV27 with TRBJ1-1, with 7 bases aligning to TRBD1. This CDR3 region has 14 residues. The trim removed 5 bases at V and 0 bases at J, leaving 3 bases unmatched. Germline-derived CDR1 and CDR2 are MNHEY and SMNVEV (reference sequence).

The chain employs TRBV7-9 and TRBJ2-7; maybe TRBD1 (5 bases). This CDR3 comprises 15 residues. Trimming shortened V by 1 base and J by 0 bases, and 10 bases separated the two germline ends. The germline gives CDR1 SEHNR, CDR2 FQNEAQ (reference sequence). The CDR3 DNA reads TGTGCCAGCAGCTTAGGGGGCGCGAGCTCCTACGAGCAGTACTTC. Translated, it gives CASSLGGASSYEQYF.

In DNA form, the CDR3 reads TGTGCCAGCAGCTTAGGGACAGGGTTTTCCGAGCAGTACTTC. Protein: CASSLGTGFSEQYF. The chain joins TRBV11-3 to TRBJ2-7; 8 positions agree with TRBD1. There are 14 residues in the CDR3. With 1 base clipped from V and 6 bases from J, the junction kept 5 bases outside the gene matches. The germline V gene encodes CDR1 SGHNT and CDR2 YENEEA.

The J gene is TRBJ2-1, the V gene TRBV29-1; 10 positions agree with TRBD2. The CDR3 loop spans 13 amino acids. Germline V gene sequence: CDR1 SQVTM, CDR2 ANQGSEA. V dropped 7 bases and J dropped 3; count of bases not matched to a gene: 3. CDR3 sequence reads: CSGSSGGYNEQFF. The CDR3, as DNA: TGCAGCGGATCTAGCGGGGGCTACAATGAGCAGTTCTTC.

The J gene is TRBJ1-6, the V gene TRBV28; the match to TRBD1 covers 7 bases. This CDR3 spans 15 amino acids. V lost 3 bases and J lost 13; bases outside the gene matches: 12. In germline, CDR1 is MDHEN, CDR2 SYDVKM. DNA of the CDR3: TGTGCCAGCAGTTTCCCCCCGAAGACAGGGCCTCCCCTCCACTTT. Its translation is CASSFPPKTGPPLHF.